The present TCR beta chain was sequenced within a study of Graves' ophthalmopathy and Graves' hyperthyroidism. Germline assignment: CDR1 ENHRY and CDR2 SYGVKD. After removal of 4 bases from V and 7 bases from J, the junction contained 12 bases not matched to a gene. CDR3 length: 16 amino acids. The TCR beta CDR3 regions underwent amplification from RNA transcripts. RT-PCR with HTBI primers came first, then second-round multiplex PCR. TCRdb passed the multiplex PCR reads through MiXCR, listing each CDR3 protein once. The table lists 660,000 or so distinct CDR3 sequences, about two fifths of them singletons.

The chain joins TRBV10-3 to TRBJ2-2, with TRBD2 matching over 7 bases. The source of this sequence is an adult man with Graves' ophthalmopathy. Sequencing was performed on peripheral blood. CDR3 coding DNA: TGTGCCATCAGTGCAGGACTGGCGGGGAGGGTCGGGGAGCTGTTTTTT. Its translation is CAISAGLAGRVGELFF.